The rows below give T cell receptor beta chains drawn from one sample of a study of regulatory T cells in long-lasting Graves disease. MiXCR was run by TCRdb on the multiplex PCR reads, yielding one entry per CDR3 protein. Altogether around 420,000 distinct CDR3 sequences are present, around 16% being singletons, with the ten largest covering over 7.5%. These sequences were also reported in another study, on T cells in Graves' hyperthyroidism and ophthalmopathy.

The sample in question was peripheral blood mononuclear cells (PBMCs), obtained at new diagnosis, from a patient treated with antithyroid drugs. All receptors come from a woman aged 35 to 49 with Graves disease. Each CDR3 is given with its conserved first and last residue. A D gene is named only where the DNA matches it firmly. Expanded clones are given a class, and other clones once, few, many or no size at all.

>TRBV6-1|TRBJ1-4|few|NA
TGTGCCAGCAGTGAATCGCTTGCAACTAATGAAAAACTGTTTTTT
CASSESLATNEKLFF
>TRBV14|TRBJ1-2|few|NA
TGTGCCAGCAGCGCCGACTTAACAGCCTATGGCTACACCTTC
CASSADLTAYGYTF
>TRBV27|TRBJ1-5|many|NA
TGTGCCAGCAGTTTTAGTGCTGGGTATCAGCCCCAGCATTTT
CASSFSAGYQPQHF
>TRBV3-1|TRBJ2-4|many|NA
TGTGCCAGCAGCCAATCGCCAGGAGTACAGTACTTC
CASSQSPGVQYF
>TRBV7-9|TRBJ1-3|few|NA
TGTGCCAGCAGCTCCCAAAGGACAGCTAGCTCTGGAAACACCATATATTTT
CASSSQRTASSGNTIYF
>TRBV7-9|TRBJ2-1|few|NA
TGTGCCAGCAGCTTAGGATGGAGTCGGAGGGCCAATGAGCAGTTCTTC
CASSLGWSRRANEQFF
>TRBV2|TRBJ2-3|many|NA
TGTGCCAGCAGCCCCGATTCAGATACGCAGTATTTT
CASSPDSDTQYF
>TRBV6-2/TRBV6-3|TRBJ2-7|NA|NA
TGTGCCAGCAATATATTGGGGCCGGCGGACCCCTACGAGCAGTACTTC
CASNILGPADPYEQYF
>TRBV27|TRBJ2-5|many|NA
TGTGCCAGCAGTTTGGTTGGGGAGATGAAAGAGACCCAGTACTTC
CASSLVGEMKETQYF
>TRBV12-3/TRBV12-4|TRBJ1-1|many|NA
TGTGCCAGCAGTTTTTCGGAGGACACTGAAGCTTTCTTT
CASSFSEDTEAFF
>TRBV9|TRBJ1-4|NA|NA
TGTGCCAGCAGCGTAGGACCACAGGGCCAAATAGAAAAACTGTTTTTT
CASSVGPQGQIEKLFF
>TRBV4-3|TRBJ2-3|few|TRBD2
TGCGCCAGCAGCCAAGGAGAAAGCAGCGGGATGACAGATACGCAGTATTTT
CASSQGESSGMTDTQYF
>TRBV7-9|TRBJ1-2|many|NA
TGTGCCAGCAGCTCCAACAGGGATTACTATGGCTACACCTTC
CASSSNRDYYGYTF
>TRBV27|TRBJ2-7|many|NA
TGTGCCAGCAGTTTACGGCTCTTCTACGAGCAGTACTTC
CASSLRLFYEQYF
>TRBV29-1|TRBJ2-5|many|TRBD1
TGCAGCGTTGAACGGGGACAGGGGGCTGAGACCCAGTACTTC
CSVERGQGAETQYF
>TRBV9|TRBJ2-3|NA|NA
TGTGCCAGCAGCTCCCCCCTCCGTGGGCATACGCAGTATTTT
CASSSPLRGHTQYF
>TRBV19|TRBJ2-1|NA|NA
TGTGCCAGTAGTCTTACAGGGAGCGATGAGCAGTTCTTC
CASSLTGSDEQFF
>TRBV20-1|TRBJ2-1|NA|TRBD2
TGCAGTGCTAGAGATCGGCGGGAGATCTACAATGAGCAGTTCTTC
CSARDRREIYNEQFF
>TRBV11-2|TRBJ1-2|many|NA
TGTGCCAGCAGCCGATGGGGCCTCTATGGCTACACCTTC
CASSRWGLYGYTF
>TRBV28|TRBJ2-5|few|TRBD2
TGTGCCACGGGGGGGGTGAAAGAGACCCAGTACTTC
CATGGVKETQYF
>TRBV28|TRBJ2-2|many|TRBD2
TGTGCCAGCAGTTCATTTTGGGGGGGGTACGACACCGGGGAGCTGTTTTTT
CASSSFWGGYDTGELFF
>TRBV24-1|TRBJ1-1|many|NA
TGTGCCACCAGTGGGACAACGAACACTGAAGCTTTCTTT
CATSGTTNTEAFF
>TRBV3-1|TRBJ1-4|few|NA
TGTGCCAGCAGCCAGAAACAGGGAAACGAAAAACTGTTTTTT
CASSQKQGNEKLFF
>TRBV13|TRBJ2-1|many|NA
TGTGCCAGCAGCGAACGGACAGTTTCCTACAATGAGCAGTTCTTC
CASSERTVSYNEQFF
>TRBV27|TRBJ2-1|many|NA
TGTGCCAGCAGTGACCAGGTGGCGGATGAGCAGTTCTTC
CASSDQVADEQFF
>TRBV6-1|TRBJ1-5|few|NA
TGTGCCAGCAGCCCACAGGTGCCTAGCAATCAGCCCCAGCATTTT
CASSPQVPSNQPQHF
>TRBV10-3|TRBJ2-1|many|TRBD2
TGTGCCATCAAATCGACCGGGACTAGCGGGAGCACTGAGCAGTTCTTC
CAIKSTGTSGSTEQFF
>TRBV27|TRBJ2-5|many|TRBD2
TGTGCCAGCAGTTTATTCGGACTAGCGGAGATGCCCCAAGAGACCCAGTACTTC
CASSLFGLAEMPQETQYF
>TRBV20-1|TRBJ2-5|NA|TRBD2
TGCAGTGCTAGTGGTGGGAGGGATGAAGAGACCCAGTACTTC
CSASGGRDEETQYF
>TRBV29-1|TRBJ2-1|many|NA
TGCAGCGTTGAAAGCCCGTCTAGGGGCTCCTACAATGAGCAGTTCTTC
CSVESPSRGSYNEQFF
>TRBV28|TRBJ1-6|many|TRBD1
TGTGCCAGCAGTTTGCCTAGAGTGGGACAGGTCGGTTCACCCCTCCACTTT
CASSLPRVGQVGSPLHF
>TRBV2|TRBJ2-1|NA|NA
TGTGCCAGCAGTGAAGACATAGGGAACTCCTACAATGAGCAGTTCTTC
CASSEDIGNSYNEQFF
>TRBV18|TRBJ1-5|few|NA
TGTGCCAGCTCACCGGAAGGGTGGGTCAGCAATCAGCCCCAGCATTTT
CASSPEGWVSNQPQHF
>TRBV20-1|TRBJ2-1|few|NA
TGCAGTGCTAGAGATTTCTTGAACAATGAGCAGTTCTTC
CSARDFLNNEQFF
>TRBV6-1|TRBJ2-3|NA|NA
TGTGCCAGCAGATCCCCCGATACGCAGTATTTT
CASRSPDTQYF
>TRBV18|TRBJ2-3|once|TRBD2
TGTGCCAGCTCACCGGTGGCGGGAGCACGCACAGATACGCAGTATTTT
CASSPVAGARTDTQYF
>TRBV5-5|TRBJ2-1|many|NA
TGTGCCAGCAGCGATCCTACCAGCGCAGAGCAGTTCTTC
CASSDPTSAEQFF
>TRBV3-1|TRBJ1-1|many|TRBD1
TGTGCCAGCAGCCGACAGGGGCTGAACACTGAAGCTTTCTTT
CASSRQGLNTEAFF